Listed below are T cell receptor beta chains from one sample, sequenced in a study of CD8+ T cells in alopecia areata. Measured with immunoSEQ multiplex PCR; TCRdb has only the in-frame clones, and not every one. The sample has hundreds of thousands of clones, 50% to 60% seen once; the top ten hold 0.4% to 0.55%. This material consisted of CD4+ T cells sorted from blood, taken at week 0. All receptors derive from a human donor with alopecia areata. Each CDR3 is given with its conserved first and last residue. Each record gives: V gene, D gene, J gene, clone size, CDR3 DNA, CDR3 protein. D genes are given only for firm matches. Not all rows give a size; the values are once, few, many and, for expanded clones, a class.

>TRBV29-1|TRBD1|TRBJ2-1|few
TGCAGCGTTGAGGGACAGGGGGGTTTCAATGAGCAGTTCTTC
CSVEGQGGFNEQFF
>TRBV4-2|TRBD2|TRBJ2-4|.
TGTGCCAGCAGCCCTAGGACTAGCGGGGGCGCAGCCAAAAACATTCAGTACTTC
CASSPRTSGGAAKNIQYF
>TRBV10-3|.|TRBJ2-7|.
TGTGCCATCAGTGAGTCGACTGCAGGAGGGCAGGGTGGCGAGCAGTACTTC
CAISESTAGGQGGEQYF
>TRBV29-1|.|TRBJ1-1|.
TGCAGCGTTGAAGATCGGACGGGATCCTTT
CSVEDRTGSF
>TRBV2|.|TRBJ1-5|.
TGTGCCAGCAGTGAGGTTCGGGTTAATCAGCCCCAGCATTTT
CASSEVRVNQPQHF
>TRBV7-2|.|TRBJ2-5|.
TGTGCCAGCAGCTTTCTAAGGACCTCGAACGCACAAGAGACCCAGTACTTC
CASSFLRTSNAQETQYF
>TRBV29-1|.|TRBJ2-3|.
TGCAGCGTTGATCAGCAGCGCACAGATACGCAGTATTTT
CSVDQQRTDTQYF
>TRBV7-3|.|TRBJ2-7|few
TGTGCCAGCAGCTTAACGCCGGGTAACGAGCAGTACTTC
CASSLTPGNEQYF
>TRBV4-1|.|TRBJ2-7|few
TGCGCCAGCAGCCCGTTAGGTTCCTACGAGCAGTACTTC
CASSPLGSYEQYF
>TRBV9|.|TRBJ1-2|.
TGTGCCAGCAGCGTAGGCCAGGGGATGGGCTATGGCTACACCTTC
CASSVGQGMGYGYTF
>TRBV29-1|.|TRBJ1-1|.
TGCAGCGTTGAAGGGGAACAGGGAGTGGGCACTGAAGCTTTCTTT
CSVEGEQGVGTEAFF
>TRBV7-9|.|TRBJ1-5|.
TGTGCCAGCAGCTTAGCAGAGCAGCCCCAGCATTTT
CASSLAEQPQHF
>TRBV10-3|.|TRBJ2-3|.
TGTGCCATCAGTGCGGGGACAGATACGCAGTATTTT
CAISAGTDTQYF
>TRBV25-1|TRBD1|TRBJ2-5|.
TGTGCCACTAACTCCGGGACAGGGGCGTACCAAGAGACCCAGTACTTC
CATNSGTGAYQETQYF
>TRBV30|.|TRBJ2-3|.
TGTGCCTGGGCAGGCTCTAGCACAGATACGCAGTATTTT
CAWAGSSTDTQYF
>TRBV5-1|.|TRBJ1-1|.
TGCGCCAGCAGCTCCACTGAGAACACTGAAGCTTTCTTT
CASSSTENTEAFF
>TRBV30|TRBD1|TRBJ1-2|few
TGTGCCTCTCGGACAGGGGCCTTC
CASRTGAF
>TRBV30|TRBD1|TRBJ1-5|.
TGTGCCTGGAGTCCAGGGCAGGGGGTCAAGCCCCAGCATTTT
CAWSPGQGVKPQHF
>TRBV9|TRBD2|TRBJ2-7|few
TGTGCCAGCAGCGCCCCCCTAAAGCGGGAGTGCAGCTACGAGCAGTACTTC
CASSAPLKRECSYEQYF
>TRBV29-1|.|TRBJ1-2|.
TGCAGCGTTGATAGCAGGGGATCTAACTATGGCTACACCTTC
CSVDSRGSNYGYTF
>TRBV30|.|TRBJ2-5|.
TGTGCCTGGACACAGCCTAACCAAGAGACCCAGTACTTC
CAWTQPNQETQYF
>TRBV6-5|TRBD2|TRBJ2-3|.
TGTGCCAGCAGTTCCCGACTAGCAGGGGATACGCAGTATTTT
CASSSRLAGDTQYF
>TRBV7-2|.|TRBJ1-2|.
TGTGCCAGCAGCCCCCTACAGAACTATGGCTACACCTTC
CASSPLQNYGYTF
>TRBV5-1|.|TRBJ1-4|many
TGCGCCAGCAGCCTAAAGACGGCAACTAATGAAAAACTGTTTTTT
CASSLKTATNEKLFF
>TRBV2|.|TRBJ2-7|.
TGTGCCAGCAGGGGACCTCGGGGGAAAGCCTACGAGCAGTACTTC
CASRGPRGKAYEQYF
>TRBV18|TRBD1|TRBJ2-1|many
TGTGCCAGCTCACCACGACAGGGGATTAACAATGAGCAGTTCTTC
CASSPRQGINNEQFF
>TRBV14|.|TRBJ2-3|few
TGTGCCAGCAGCGGGCCGACAGATACGCAGTATTTT
CASSGPTDTQYF
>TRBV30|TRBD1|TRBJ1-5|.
TGTGCCTGGAGCCTAGGGACAGCTTTAAATCAGCCCCAGCATTTT
CAWSLGTALNQPQHF
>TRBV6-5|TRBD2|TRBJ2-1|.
TGTGCCAGTTTAGGGACTAGCGGGACGAATGAGCAGTTCTTC
CASLGTSGTNEQFF
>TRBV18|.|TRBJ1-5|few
TGTGCCAGCTCTCCCCAGTTAAGCAATCAGCCCCAGCATTTT
CASSPQLSNQPQHF
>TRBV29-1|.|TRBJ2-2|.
TGCAGCGTTTCACAGGCGTACACCGGGGAGCTGTTTTTT
CSVSQAYTGELFF
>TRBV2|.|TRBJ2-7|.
TGTGCCAGCAGTGGCGAGGGGTACGAGCAGTACTTC
CASSGEGYEQYF
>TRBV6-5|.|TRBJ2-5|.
TGTGCCAGCAGTTATCACAATCAAGAGACCCAGTACTTC
CASSYHNQETQYF
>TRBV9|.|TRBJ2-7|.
TGTGCCAGCAGCGGAAAAACCTACGAGCAGTACTTC
CASSGKTYEQYF
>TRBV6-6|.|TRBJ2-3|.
TGTGCCAACAAGCTACCGACGCGACACACAGATACGCAGTATTTT
CANKLPTRHTDTQYF
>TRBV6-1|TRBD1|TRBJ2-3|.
TGTGCCAGCAGTGAAGTGAGGGGGCCAGGCGCAGATACGCAGTATTTT
CASSEVRGPGADTQYF
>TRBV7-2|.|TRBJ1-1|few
TGTGCCAGCAGCGAGGCGGCATCGGGTCCTAGGGAAGCTTTCTTT
CASSEAASGPREAFF
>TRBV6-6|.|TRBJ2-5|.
TGTGCCAGCAGTTACCCAGGACCCCCAGAGACCCAGTACTTC
CASSYPGPPETQYF
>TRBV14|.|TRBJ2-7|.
TGTGCCAGCAGCGCGAGCGGGGAGCAGTACTTC
CASSASGEQYF
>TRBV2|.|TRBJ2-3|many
TGTGCCAGCAGGACAGTAGATACGCAGTATTTT
CASRTVDTQYF
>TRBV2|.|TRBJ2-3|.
TGTGCCAGCAGCGACGACAGGAGTCAGACAGATACGCAGTATTTT
CASSDDRSQTDTQYF
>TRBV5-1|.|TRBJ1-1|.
TGCGCCAGCAGCTTGCAGATACCCGACAGAATGAACACTGAAGCTTTCTTT
CASSLQIPDRMNTEAFF
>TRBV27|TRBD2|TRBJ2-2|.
TGTGCCAGCAGTTTATTCGGGAGGACCGGGGAGCTGTTTTTT
CASSLFGRTGELFF
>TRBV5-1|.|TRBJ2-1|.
TGCGCCAGCAGCTTGGACCCCAGGCCGGAGAGTGAGCAGTTCTTC
CASSLDPRPESEQFF
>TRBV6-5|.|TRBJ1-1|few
TGTGCCAGCAGTTCCCGAGGGACTGAAGCTTTCTTT
CASSSRGTEAFF
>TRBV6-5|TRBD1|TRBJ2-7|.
TGTGCCAGCAGGTCGCTGGGGACAGGGGAATACGAGCAGTACTTC
CASRSLGTGEYEQYF